This T cell receptor (beta chain) was sequenced for a study of blood T cell repertoires in COVID-19. In the original analysis: By means of reference gene primer amplification, nucleated cell counts were estimated. Profiled with immunoSEQ multiplex PCR; TCRdb holds only in-frame clones, not every one. That table is the source of V, J and clone size, and D and trimming were worked out from the DNA. This table holds roughly 230,000 clones, approximately 85% found once. Deletions cut 4 bases from V and 4 bases from J, with 10 bases between. This CDR3 region has 13 residues. The germline V gene encodes CDR1 MNHEY and CDR2 SVGEGT.

Sequencing was carried out using peripheral blood. The V call is TRBV6-2 or TRBV6-3, the J call TRBJ1-2, with D unresolved. This TCR came from a man aged 45-65 years with COVID-19, enrolled during active disease. DNA for the CDR3: TGTGCCAGCAGTTCAACAGTTCCCTATGGCTACACCTTC. The encoded protein is CASSSTVPYGYTF.